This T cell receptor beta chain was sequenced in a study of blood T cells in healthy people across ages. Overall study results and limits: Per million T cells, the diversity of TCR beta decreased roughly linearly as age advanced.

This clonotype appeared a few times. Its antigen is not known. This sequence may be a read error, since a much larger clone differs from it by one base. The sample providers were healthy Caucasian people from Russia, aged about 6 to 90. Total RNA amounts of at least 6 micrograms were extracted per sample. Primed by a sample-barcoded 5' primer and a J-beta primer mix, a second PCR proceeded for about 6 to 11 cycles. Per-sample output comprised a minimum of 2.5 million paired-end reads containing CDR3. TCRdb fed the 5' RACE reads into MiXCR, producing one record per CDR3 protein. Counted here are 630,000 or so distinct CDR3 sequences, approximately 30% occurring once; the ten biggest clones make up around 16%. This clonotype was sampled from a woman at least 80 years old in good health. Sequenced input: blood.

The CDR3 DNA reads as TGTGCCAGCAGTCCGATATCAACAGAGGACACTGAAGCTTTCTTT. Encoded protein: CASSPISTEDTEAFF. This chain joins TRBV12-3 or TRBV12-4 and TRBJ1-1; D call uncertain. V was pared by 5 bases and J by 3 bases, with 16 bases between. The length of the CDR3 is 15 residues.